The 3 T cell receptor beta chains below were found in one sample sequenced in a study of technical replicates of blood from a few donors. Assay: immunoSEQ multiplex PCR; the TCRdb copy retains only in-frame clones and omits some. Of about 76,000 clones listed, approximately 94% were seen once; the top ten hold approximately 0.4%. Sequenced material: T cells isolated from PBMCs. These TCRs come from a human donor in good health.

This chain links TRBV9 with TRBJ2-1; 12 bases fit TRBD2. Germline V gene data show CDR1 as SGDLS and CDR2 as YYNGEE. V dropped 6 bases and J dropped 7; count of bases not matched to a gene: 5. This CDR3 has 14 residues. The CDR3 bases are TGTGCCAGCATGGGACTAGCGGGTGGGAATGAGCAGTTCTTC. Its translation: CASMGLAGGNEQFF.

This clone has more than one count but fewer than ten. The V and J genes are TRBV7-2 and TRBJ2-2, with D possibly TRBD1 on 5 matching bases. CDR1 is SGHTA, CDR2 FQGNSA, per germline. The V gene lost 3 bases and the J gene lost 0 bases, with 20 bases spanning the gap. The CDR3 runs to 19 residues. In DNA form, the CDR3 reads TGTGCCAGCAGCTTCGGTGACAGAGGAGATCTCGCGAACACCGGGGAGCTGTTTTTT. Translated: CASSFGDRGDLANTGELFF.

The genes are TRBV19 and TRBJ2-1; possible D gene TRBD2, 5 bases. CDR1 is LNHDA and CDR2 is SQIVND in the germline V gene (reference sequence). The V gene lost 3 bases and the J gene lost 10 bases, with 22 bases spanning the gap. The CDR3 extends over 16 amino acids. The CDR3 region is CASSIGRQRREVEQFF. The DNA for the CDR3 is TGTGCCAGTAGTATCGGACGGCAGCGGCGAGAGGTAGAGCAGTTCTTC.